What follows are 8 T cell receptor beta chains derived from one specimen sequenced in a study of blood T cell repertoires in COVID-19. The assay was immunoSEQ multiplex PCR, and TCRdb's table has in-frame clones only and misses some. Of 200,000 to 250,000 clones listed, roughly 88% were seen once; the top ten hold 3% to 4%. The sequencing sample was made of PBMCs or T cells enriched from blood (not recorded which). These receptors came from a woman aged 30 to 39 who had been exposed to COVID-19.

The chain couples TRBV9 to TRBJ2-1; 8 nucleotides align to TRBD2. With 7 bases clipped from V and 2 bases from J, the junction kept 2 bases outside the gene matches. The germline V gene encodes CDR1 SGDLS and CDR2 YYNGEE. CDR3 length equals 13 residues. The CDR3 region is CASAGGAYNEQFF. Here the CDR3 DNA reads TGTGCCAGCGCGGGGGGAGCCTACAATGAGCAGTTCTTC.

This chain uses TRBV6-6 with TRBJ1-6, with D perhaps TRBD1 (5 bases). Germline values: CDR1 MNHNY, CDR2 SVGAGI (reference sequence). V was cut by 2 bases and J by 8 bases, with 10 bases left in between. The CDR3 contains 14 residues. The DNA of the CDR3 is TGTGCCAGCAGTTACAACCAGGGCGATTCACCCCTCCACTTT. Protein product: CASSYNQGDSPLHF.

This clone has only one observation. The chain uses TRBV6-1 and TRBJ2-7, with D tentatively TRBD1 (5 bases). Germline values: CDR1 MNHNS, CDR2 SASEGT. The V and J ends lost 0 bases and 5 bases respectively, with 11 bases between them. This CDR3 region has 14 residues. The DNA for the CDR3 is TGTGCCAGCAGTGAAGCGCCCAGGGTCCACGAGCAGTACTTC. It codes for CASSEAPRVHEQYF.

The genes are TRBV28 and TRBJ1-6; D is perhaps TRBD1 (5 bases). Trimming took 2 bases from V and 0 from J, leaving 14 bases between them. The length of the CDR3 is 18 residues. Germline-derived CDR1 and CDR2 are MDHEN and SYDVKM. For the CDR3, the DNA is TGTGCCAGCAGTTTAATTGCAGGGCAGAGCTCCTATAATTCACCCCTCCACTTT. Translated, it gives CASSLIAGQSSYNSPLHF. Full variable domain (missing parts from reference TRBV28 and TRBJ1-6): DVKVTQSSRYLVKRTGEKVFLECVQDMDHENMFWYRQDPGLGLRLIYFSYDVKMKEKGDIPEGYSVSREKKERFSLILESASTNQTSMYLCASSLIAGQSSYNSPLHFGNGTRLTVT.

The chain couples TRBV14 to TRBJ2-4; D remains ambiguous. Germline V gives CDR1 SGHDN, CDR2 FVKESK. The CDR3 sequence is 14 residues long. V lost 6 bases to trimming and J lost 5 bases, with 14 bases between them. The CDR3: CASSRLSYENIQYF. The CDR3 DNA is TGTGCCAGCAGTCGACTGTCGTATGAAAACATTCAGTACTTC. Complete variable domain (other parts from reference TRBV14 and TRBJ2-4): EAGVTQFPSHSVIEKGQTVTLRCDPISGHDNLYWYRRVMGKEIKFLLHFVKESKQDESGMPNNRFLAERTGGTYSTLKVQPAELEDSGVYFCASSRLSYENIQYFGAGTRLSVL.

This clone is a singleton in its sample. This sequence joins TRBV5-1 and TRBJ1-2; maybe TRBD1 (5 bases). There are 15 residues in the CDR3. Deletions cut 0 bases from V and 2 bases from J, with 11 bases between. Germline lookup yields CDR1 SGHRS and CDR2 YFSETQ. The CDR3 spells CASSLEIPGNYGYTF. The DNA for the CDR3 is TGCGCCAGCAGCTTGGAGATCCCAGGGAACTATGGCTACACCTTC. Filled out from reference TRBV5-1 and TRBJ1-2, the complete variable domain reads KAGVTQTPRYLIKTRGQQVTLSCSPISGHRSVSWYQQTPGQGLQFLFEYFSETQRNKGNFPGRFSGRQFSNSRSEMNVSTLELGDSALYLCASSLEIPGNYGYTFGSGTRLTVV.

The chain uses TRBV5-1 and TRBJ1-6, with TRBD1 as a possible D gene (6 bases). The CDR3 length is 14 residues. V lost 4 bases to trimming and J lost 8 bases, with 13 bases between them. From germline, CDR1 is SGHRS and CDR2 YFSETQ. CDR3 residues: CASSPQGRDSPLHF. CDR3 coding DNA: TGCGCCAGCAGCCCCCAGGGGAGGGATTCACCCCTCCACTTT.

The chain uses TRBV29-1 and TRBJ2-3; TRBD2 matches at 8 bases. CDR1 is SQVTM, CDR2 ANQGSEA, per germline. The CDR3 consists of 14 residues. V trimming: 6 bases; J trimming: 6 bases; junction bases outside the gene matches: 11. Written as DNA, the CDR3 is TGCAGCGTCAAGGCCAGCGGGAGTATGGATACGCAGTATTTT. Amino acids: CSVKASGSMDTQYF.